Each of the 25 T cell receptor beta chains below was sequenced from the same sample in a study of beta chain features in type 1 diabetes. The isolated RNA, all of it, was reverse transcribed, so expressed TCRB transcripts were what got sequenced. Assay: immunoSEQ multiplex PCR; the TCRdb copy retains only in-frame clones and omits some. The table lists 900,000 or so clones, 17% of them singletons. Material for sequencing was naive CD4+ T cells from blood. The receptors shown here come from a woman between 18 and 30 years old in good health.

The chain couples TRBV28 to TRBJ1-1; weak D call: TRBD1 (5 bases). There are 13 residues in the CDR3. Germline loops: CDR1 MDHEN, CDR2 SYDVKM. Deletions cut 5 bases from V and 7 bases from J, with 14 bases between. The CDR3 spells CASSEGRQFEAFF. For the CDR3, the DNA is TGTGCCAGCAGTGAGGGACGCCAATTTGAAGCTTTCTTT.

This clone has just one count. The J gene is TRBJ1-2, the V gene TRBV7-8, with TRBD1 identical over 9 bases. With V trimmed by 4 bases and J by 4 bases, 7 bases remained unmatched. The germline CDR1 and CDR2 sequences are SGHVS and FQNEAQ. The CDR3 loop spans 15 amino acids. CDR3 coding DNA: TGTGCCAGCAGCTCACAGGGGGCTAAACGCTATGGCTACACCTTC. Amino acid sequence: CASSSQGAKRYGYTF.

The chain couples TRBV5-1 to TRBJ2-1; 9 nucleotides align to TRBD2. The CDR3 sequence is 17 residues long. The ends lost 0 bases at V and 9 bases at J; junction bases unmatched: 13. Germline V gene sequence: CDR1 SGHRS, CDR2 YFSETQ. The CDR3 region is CASSLGPAGGVAGEQFF. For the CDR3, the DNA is TGCGCCAGCAGCTTGGGCCCGGCGGGAGGGGTTGCAGGTGAGCAGTTCTTC.

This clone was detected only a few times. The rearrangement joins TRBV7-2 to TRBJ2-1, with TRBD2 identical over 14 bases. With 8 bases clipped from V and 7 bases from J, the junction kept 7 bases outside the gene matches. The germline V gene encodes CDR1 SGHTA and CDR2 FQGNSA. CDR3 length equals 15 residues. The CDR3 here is CASRGTSGRRNEQFF. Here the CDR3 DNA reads TGTGCCAGCCGCGGGACTAGCGGGAGAAGAAATGAGCAGTTCTTC.

The CDR3 DNA is TGTGCCAGTGGGCCCCCGACCTACGAGCAGTACTTC. Its protein product is CASGPPTYEQYF. The V call is TRBV28, the J call TRBJ2-7; D unresolved. The V end lost 9 bases, the J end lost 2 bases, and 11 bases lay between the germline ends. The germline V gene has CDR1 MDHEN and CDR2 SYDVKM. This CDR3 comprises 12 residues.

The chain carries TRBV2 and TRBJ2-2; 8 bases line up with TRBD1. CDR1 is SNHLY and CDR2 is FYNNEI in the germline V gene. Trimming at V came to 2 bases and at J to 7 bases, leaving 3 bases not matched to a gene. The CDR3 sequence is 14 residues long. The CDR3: CASSETGGIGELFF. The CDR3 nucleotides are TGTGCCAGCAGTGAAACAGGGGGGATCGGGGAGCTGTTTTTT.

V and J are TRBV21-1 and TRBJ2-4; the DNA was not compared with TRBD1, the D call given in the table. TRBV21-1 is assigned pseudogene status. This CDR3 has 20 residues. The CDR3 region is CASSKRVGGQGSFSKNIQYF. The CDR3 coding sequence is TGTGCCAGCAGCAAACGGGTAGGGGGACAGGGAAGTTTTTCCAAAAACATTCAGTACTTC.

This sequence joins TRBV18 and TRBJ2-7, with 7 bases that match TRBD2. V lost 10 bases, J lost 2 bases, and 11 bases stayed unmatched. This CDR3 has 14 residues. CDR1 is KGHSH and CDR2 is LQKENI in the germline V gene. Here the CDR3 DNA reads TGTGCCACAAAAAAGGCGGGAGAACCCTACGAGCAGTACTTC. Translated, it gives CATKKAGEPYEQYF.

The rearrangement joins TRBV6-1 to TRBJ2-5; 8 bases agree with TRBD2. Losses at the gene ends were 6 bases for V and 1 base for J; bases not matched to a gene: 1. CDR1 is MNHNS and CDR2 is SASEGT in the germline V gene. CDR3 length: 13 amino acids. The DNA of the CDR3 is TGTGCCAGCAGAGGGACTAGCCAAGAGACCCAGTACTTC. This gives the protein CASRGTSQETQYF.

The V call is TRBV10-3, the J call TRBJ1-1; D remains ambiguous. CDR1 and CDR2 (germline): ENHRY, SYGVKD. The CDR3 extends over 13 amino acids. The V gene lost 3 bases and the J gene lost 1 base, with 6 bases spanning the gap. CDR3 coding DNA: TGTGCCATCAGTGAATTAGGGAACACTGAAGCTTTCTTT. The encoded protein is CAISELGNTEAFF.

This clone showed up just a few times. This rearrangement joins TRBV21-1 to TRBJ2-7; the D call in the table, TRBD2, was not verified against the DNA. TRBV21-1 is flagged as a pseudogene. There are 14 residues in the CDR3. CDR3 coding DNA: TGTGCCAGCAGCAAACCAGCGGACCCACCTCAGCAGTACTTC. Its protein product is CASSKPADPPQQYF.

In nucleotides, the CDR3 is TGTGCCAGCAGCTTAAGCCCGAACCCACAGGGGGGAGGTGGCTACACCTTC. Translated, it gives CASSLSPNPQGGGGYTF. The chain links TRBV7-2 to TRBJ1-2, with 8 bases matching TRBD1. The V segment lost 2 bases and the J segment 7 bases; nucleotides outside the gene matches: 15. The CDR3 loop spans 17 amino acids. The germline V gene encodes CDR1 SGHTA and CDR2 FQGNSA.

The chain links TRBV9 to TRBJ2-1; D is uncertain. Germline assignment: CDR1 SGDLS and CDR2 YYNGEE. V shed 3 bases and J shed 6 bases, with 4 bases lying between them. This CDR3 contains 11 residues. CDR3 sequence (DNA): TGTGCCAGCAGCGCCCTCAATGAGCAGTTCTTC. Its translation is CASSALNEQFF.

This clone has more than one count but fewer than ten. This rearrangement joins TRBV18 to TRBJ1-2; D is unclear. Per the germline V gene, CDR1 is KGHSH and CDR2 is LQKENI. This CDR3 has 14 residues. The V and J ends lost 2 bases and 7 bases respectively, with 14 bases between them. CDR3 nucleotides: TGTGCCAGCTCACCAGACGGGCCTTATACTGGCTACACCTTC. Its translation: CASSPDGPYTGYTF.

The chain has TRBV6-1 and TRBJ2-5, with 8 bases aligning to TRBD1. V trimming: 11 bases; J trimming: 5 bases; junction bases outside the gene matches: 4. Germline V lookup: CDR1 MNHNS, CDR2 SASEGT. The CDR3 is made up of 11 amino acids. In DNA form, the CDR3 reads TGTGCCGGACAGGGTTGGGAGACCCAGTACTTC. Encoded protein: CAGQGWETQYF.

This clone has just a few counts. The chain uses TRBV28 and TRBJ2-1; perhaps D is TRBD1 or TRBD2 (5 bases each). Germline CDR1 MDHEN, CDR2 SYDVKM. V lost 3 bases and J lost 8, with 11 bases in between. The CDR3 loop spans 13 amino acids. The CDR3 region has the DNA TGTGCCAGCAGTTTCCCTTCGGGGCATGAGCAGTTCTTC. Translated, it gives CASSFPSGHEQFF. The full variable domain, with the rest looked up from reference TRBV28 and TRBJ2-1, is DVKVTQSSRYLVKRTGEKVFLECVQDMDHENMFWYRQDPGLGLRLIYFSYDVKMKEKGDIPEGYSVSREKKERFSLILESASTNQTSMYLCASSFPSGHEQFFGPGTRLTVL.

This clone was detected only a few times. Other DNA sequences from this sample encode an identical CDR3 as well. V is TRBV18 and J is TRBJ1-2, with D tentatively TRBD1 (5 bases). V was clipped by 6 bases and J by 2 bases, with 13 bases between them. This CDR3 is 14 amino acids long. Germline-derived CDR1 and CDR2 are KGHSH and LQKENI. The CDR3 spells CASSPNRDNYGYTF. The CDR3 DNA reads TGTGCCAGCTCGCCCAACCGGGACAACTATGGCTACACCTTC.

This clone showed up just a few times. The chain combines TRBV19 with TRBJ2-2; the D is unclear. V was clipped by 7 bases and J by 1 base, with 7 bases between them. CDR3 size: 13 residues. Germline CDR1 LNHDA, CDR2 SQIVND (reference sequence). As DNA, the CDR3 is TGTGCCAGTATCCGGCAGAACACCGGGGAGCTGTTTTTT. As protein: CASIRQNTGELFF. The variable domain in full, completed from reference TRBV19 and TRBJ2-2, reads DGGITQSPKYLFRKEGQNVTLSCEQNLNHDAMYWYRQDPGQGLRLIYYSQIVNDFQKGDIAEGYSVSREKKESFPLTVTSAQKNPTAFYLCASIRQNTGELFFGEGSRLTVL.

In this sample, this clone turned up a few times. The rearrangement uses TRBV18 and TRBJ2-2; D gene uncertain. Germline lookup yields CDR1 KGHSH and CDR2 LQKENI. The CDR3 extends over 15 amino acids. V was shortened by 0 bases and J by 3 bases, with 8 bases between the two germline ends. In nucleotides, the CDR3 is TGTGCCAGCTCACCACCCAGTCGGGACACCGGGGAGCTGTTTTTT. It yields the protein CASSPPSRDTGELFF.

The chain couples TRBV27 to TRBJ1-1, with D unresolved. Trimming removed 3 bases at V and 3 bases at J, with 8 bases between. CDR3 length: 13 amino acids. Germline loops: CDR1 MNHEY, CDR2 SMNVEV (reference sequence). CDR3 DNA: TGTGCCAGCAGTTTCGCGGGATACACTGAAGCTTTCTTT. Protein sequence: CASSFAGYTEAFF.

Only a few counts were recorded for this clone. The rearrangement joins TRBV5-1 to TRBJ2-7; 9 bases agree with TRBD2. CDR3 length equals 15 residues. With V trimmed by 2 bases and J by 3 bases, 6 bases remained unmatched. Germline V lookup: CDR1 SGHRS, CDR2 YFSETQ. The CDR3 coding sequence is TGCGCCAGCAGCTTCGGAAGCGGGAGGAACTACGAGCAGTACTTC. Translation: CASSFGSGRNYEQYF.

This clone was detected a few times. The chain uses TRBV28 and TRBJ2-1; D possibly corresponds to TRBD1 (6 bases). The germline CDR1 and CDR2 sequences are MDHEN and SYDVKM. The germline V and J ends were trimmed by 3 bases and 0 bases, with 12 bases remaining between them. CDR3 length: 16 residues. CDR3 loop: CASSFLDSSSYNEQFF. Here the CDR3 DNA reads TGTGCCAGCAGTTTTTTGGACAGTAGCTCCTACAATGAGCAGTTCTTC.

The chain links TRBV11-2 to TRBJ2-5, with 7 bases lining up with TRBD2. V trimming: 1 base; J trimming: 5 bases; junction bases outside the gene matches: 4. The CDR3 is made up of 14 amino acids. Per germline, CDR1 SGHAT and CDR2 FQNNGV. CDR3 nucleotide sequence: TGTGCCAGCAGCTTAGCCTGGGGAGGGGAGACCCAGTACTTC. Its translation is CASSLAWGGETQYF.

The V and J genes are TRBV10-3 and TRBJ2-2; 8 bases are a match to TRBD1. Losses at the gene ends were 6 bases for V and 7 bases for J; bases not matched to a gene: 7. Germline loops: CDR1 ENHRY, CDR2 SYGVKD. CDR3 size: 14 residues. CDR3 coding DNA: TGTGCCATCAGGCAGGGGGCGCTGGGCGGGGAGCTGTTTTTT. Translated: CAIRQGALGGELFF.

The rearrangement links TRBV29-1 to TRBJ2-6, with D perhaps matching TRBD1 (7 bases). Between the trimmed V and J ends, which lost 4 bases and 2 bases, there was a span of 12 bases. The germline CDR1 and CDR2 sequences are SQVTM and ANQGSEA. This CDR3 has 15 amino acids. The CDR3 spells CSVGGGGTGANVLTF. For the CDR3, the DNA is TGCAGCGTTGGTGGAGGGGGCACTGGGGCCAACGTCCTGACTTTC.